A selection of T cell receptor beta chains follows, all from one sample in a study of OX40 agonist ivuxolimab in advanced cancers. Generated by immunoSEQ multiplex PCR, the TCRdb table keeps only in-frame clones and is missing some. The table records approximately 92,000 clones, about four fifths of them present only once. The sequencing here drew on CD4+ or CD8+ T cells sorted from blood, taken in a trial of the OX40 agonist ivuxolimab. The source of these receptors is an adult with an advanced solid tumor such as melanoma, head and neck, liver or kidney cancer. Each CDR3 is given without its conserved first and last residue.

CDR3: ASSLDTQWTAYEQY
V: TRBV11-3

CDR3: ASSYLETGGGSPLH
V: TRBV6-6

CDR3: ASSLYWGPSYGYT
V: TRBV27

CDR3: ASSRGYSSYGYT
V: TRBV13

CDR3: ASSSWTSGGHNEQF
V: TRBV11-2

CDR3: ASSRGESGSPLKRGF
V: TRBV4-2

CDR3: ASSSLTGNYGYT
V: TRBV6-6

CDR3: ASSPKETQY
V: TRBV7-2

CDR3: ASTLDMSNQPQH
V: TRBV19

CDR3: ASQARGRTDTQY
V: TRBV4-3

CDR3: ASSLDPSNTEAF
V: TRBV5-1

CDR3: ASSEVGQGNEKLF
V: TRBV6-1

CDR3: ASTPHEWTGTYEQY
V: TRBV6-6

CDR3: ASSQDQASYEQY
V: TRBV4-2

CDR3: ASSSRTGGPQPQH
V: TRBV27

CDR3: AWGEGYEQY
V: TRBV30

CDR3: ASSPPAGTYNEQF
V: TRBV18

CDR3: ASSEALRGESSYEQY
V: TRBV2

CDR3: ASSVVPANTGELF
V: TRBV9

CDR3: ASSPSASYEQY
V: TRBV19

CDR3: ASTPFGAGGLDTQY
V: TRBV5-1

CDR3: SVGRGLNTEAF
V: TRBV29-1

CDR3: ASSQHRSYGYT
V: TRBV23-1

CDR3: ASSPKNTGELF
V: TRBV7-2

CDR3: ASSPLSGESGEQF
V: TRBV5-1

CDR3: AISESGTSGGSLAKNIQY
V: TRBV10-3